The 20 T cell receptor beta chains given below trace back to one sample, sequenced in a study of blood T cell repertoires in COVID-19. Sequenced by immunoSEQ multiplex PCR; TCRdb stores in-frame clones only, minus some. Of 150,000 to 180,000 clones in the sample, around 91% were seen once. The sequenced sample was peripheral blood. All receptors come from a woman between 40 and 50 years old with acute or convalescent COVID-19.

The V and J genes are TRBV30 and TRBJ2-5, with 8 bases aligning to TRBD2. The V gene end was trimmed by 2 bases and the J gene end by 0 bases; junction bases not matched to a gene: 14. CDR1 GTSNPN and CDR2 SVGIG come from the germline V gene (reference sequence). The CDR3 runs 18 residues. This CDR3 is CAWSWLAGAGGDQETQYF. The CDR3 nucleotides read TGTGCCTGGAGTTGGCTAGCGGGCGCTGGCGGGGACCAAGAGACCCAGTACTTC.

The CDR3 protein is CASTRGGKLNTGELFF. DNA of the CDR3: TGTGCCAGCACTCGGGGGGGCAAGCTGAACACCGGGGAGCTGTTTTTT. The chain uses TRBV28 and TRBJ2-2; TRBD2 agrees at 8 bases. The CDR3 spans 16 residues. Trimming removed 7 bases from V and 1 base from J; junction bases left unmatched: 8. Per germline, CDR1 MDHEN and CDR2 SYDVKM.

The gene calls are TRBV7-9 and TRBJ2-5; a possible D gene is TRBD2 (6 bases). V lost 5 bases and J lost 5, with 15 bases in between. In germline, CDR1 is SEHNR, CDR2 FQNEAQ (reference sequence). CDR3 length: 14 amino acids. The CDR3 protein is CASSLTVAGETQYF. Written as DNA, the CDR3 is TGTGCCAGCAGCCTTACAGTGGCGGGGGAGACCCAGTACTTC.

The V gene is TRBV21-1, the J gene TRBJ2-1; whether TRBD2, the table's D call, matches the DNA was not checked. TRBV21-1 is a recognized pseudogene. There are 12 residues in the CDR3. CDR3 in amino acids: CASSKGAKSGFF. The CDR3 DNA reads TGTGCCAGCAGCAAGGGAGCCAAGAGTGGGTTCTTC.

This chain uses TRBV5-4 with TRBJ2-3; 11 nucleotides agree with TRBD2. In germline, CDR1 is SGHNT, CDR2 YYREEE (reference sequence). J was trimmed by 0 bases and V by 0 bases; bases with no gene match: 6. The CDR3 is 18 amino acids. The CDR3 sequence is CASSLAASGRSSTDTQYF. Here the CDR3 DNA reads TGTGCCAGCAGCTTGGCGGCTAGCGGGAGGTCTAGCACAGATACGCAGTATTTT.

The chain carries TRBV15 and TRBJ1-1, with D hard to call. This CDR3 spans 14 amino acids. Trimming took 0 bases from V and 1 from J, leaving 6 bases between them. Looked up from germline, CDR1 is LNHNV and CDR2 is YYDKDF (reference sequence). The CDR3 DNA reads TGTGCCACCAGCAGAGAGACACCGAACACTGAAGCTTTCTTT. This gives the protein CATSRETPNTEAFF.

The chain links TRBV3-1 (or the pseudogene TRBV3-2) to TRBJ2-3, with 9 bases fitting TRBD2. V shed 1 base and J 0 bases; nucleotides not matched to a gene: 5. The CDR3 has 17 residues. Germline V gives CDR1 LGHDT, CDR2 YNNKEL (reference sequence). CDR3 sequence (DNA): TGTGCCAGCAGCCAAGGTCGAACTAGCGGGAGCACAGATACGCAGTATTTT. It translates to CASSQGRTSGSTDTQYF.

The chain joins TRBV29-1 to TRBJ2-2, with TRBD2 matching over 7 bases. Germline V gives CDR1 SQVTM, CDR2 ANQGSEA. V dropped 7 bases and J dropped 0; count of bases not matched to a gene: 8. The CDR3 is 15 amino acids. DNA of the CDR3: TGCAGCGCCCGGGTGGGGGGGACGAACACCGGGGAGCTGTTTTTT. It codes for CSARVGGTNTGELFF.

This chain connects TRBV15 to TRBJ1-1; tentative D call: TRBD1 (6 bases). This CDR3 is 15 amino acids long. The V end lost 3 bases, the J end lost 5 bases, and 16 bases lay between the germline ends. The germline CDR1 and CDR2 sequences are LNHNV and YYDKDF (reference sequence). The CDR3 protein is CATSSPTGVWTEAFF. The CDR3 nucleotides read TGTGCCACCAGCAGCCCGACAGGAGTGTGGACTGAAGCTTTCTTT.

This clone was seen just once. The rearrangement links TRBV7-2 to TRBJ2-7; 7 nucleotides line up with TRBD1. The CDR3 loop spans 15 amino acids. The junction had 13 bases not matched to a gene; V was cut back by 5 bases and J by 6 bases. Germline-derived CDR1 and CDR2 are SGHTA and FQGNSA. CDR3 sequence reads: CASSPTGADAFEQYF. The CDR3 DNA is TGTGCCAGCAGCCCCACAGGGGCTGATGCTTTCGAGCAGTACTTC.

This chain joins TRBV28 and TRBJ2-1; 10 positions agree with TRBD1. Germline V lookup: CDR1 MDHEN, CDR2 SYDVKM. This CDR3 is built from 15 residues. Germline trimming cut 7 bases from V and 4 bases from J; bases unmatched to any gene: 7. The CDR3 is CASIRPGQGYNEQFF. In DNA form, the CDR3 reads TGTGCCAGCATCCGACCGGGACAGGGGTACAATGAGCAGTTCTTC.

V usage is TRBV12-5 and J usage is TRBJ1-5; TRBD1 aligns across 7 bases. The CDR3 totals 20 residues. The junction had 16 bases not matched to a gene; V was cut back by 2 bases and J by 0 bases. Germline V CDR1 and CDR2: LGHNT, FRNRAP. Here the CDR3 DNA reads TGTGCTAGTGGTTTGATTCGCCCTACAGGGGCCCCACTTAGCAATCAGCCCCAGCATTTT. Translated, it gives CASGLIRPTGAPLSNQPQHF. Complete variable domain (other parts from reference TRBV12-5 and TRBJ1-5): DARVTQTPRHKVTEMGQEVTMRCQPILGHNTVFWYRQTMMQGLELLAYFRNRAPLDDSGMPKDRFSAEMPDATLATLKIQPSEPRDSAVYFCASGLIRPTGAPLSNQPQHFGDGTRLSIL.

The chain joins TRBV27 to TRBJ2-7; TRBD2 agrees at 12 bases. Germline CDR1 and CDR2: MNHEY and SMNVEV (reference sequence). V shed 6 bases, J shed 5 bases, and the junction held 8 bases outside the gene matches. The CDR3 covers 15 residues. The CDR3 region is CASRSSGRAFDEQYF. The CDR3 DNA follows: TGTGCCAGCAGATCTAGCGGGAGGGCCTTTGACGAGCAGTACTTC.

The rearrangement uses TRBV28 and TRBJ1-6; possible D gene TRBD1, 6 bases. CDR1 and CDR2 (germline): MDHEN, SYDVKM. The germline V and J ends were trimmed by 1 base and 10 bases, with 11 bases remaining between them. This CDR3 contains 14 residues. CDR3 region: CASSLSGENSPLHF. In DNA, the CDR3 is TGTGCCAGCAGTTTATCAGGGGAGAACTCACCCCTCCACTTT.

In its sample, this clone was seen a few times. The gene calls are TRBV2 and TRBJ2-5; TRBD1 is a possible D gene (6 bases). With 4 bases removed from V and 4 bases from J, the gap between germline ends came to 22 bases. The CDR3 totals 17 residues. Germline lookup yields CDR1 SNHLY and CDR2 FYNNEI. CDR3 amino acids: CASSVSQGVDIGETQYF. The CDR3 nucleotides read TGTGCCAGCAGTGTATCACAGGGCGTAGATATCGGAGAGACCCAGTACTTC.

The chain couples TRBV4-1 to TRBJ2-1, with 12 bases fitting TRBD1. The CDR3 contains 18 residues. The V gene end was trimmed by 4 bases and the J gene end by 8 bases; junction bases not matched to a gene: 15. Per germline, CDR1 MGHRA and CDR2 YSYEKL. CDR3 sequence (DNA): TGCGCCAGCAGCCCTCTCCCGGGACAGGGGGCGCAGGCCCATGAGCAGTTCTTC. This gives the protein CASSPLPGQGAQAHEQFF.

This clone has a single count. The rearrangement joins TRBV7-8 to TRBJ2-1; 8 bases match TRBD2. J lost 7 bases, V lost 5 bases, and 10 bases had no gene match. Germline V gives CDR1 SGHVS, CDR2 FQNEAQ. The CDR3 contains 15 residues. The CDR3, as DNA: TGTGCCAGCAGCCGTCGTAGGACTAGCAGAAATGAGCAGTTCTTC. Residues: CASSRRRTSRNEQFF. Using reference TRBV7-8 and TRBJ2-1 for the parts outside the CDR3, the full variable domain is GAGVSQSPRYKVAKRGQDVALRCDPISGHVSLFWYQQALGQGPEFLTYFQNEAQLDKSGLPSDRFFAERPEGSVSTLKIQRTQQEDSAVYLCASSRRRTSRNEQFFGPGTRLTVL.

This chain joins TRBV6-2 or TRBV6-3 and TRBJ2-1; TRBD2 matches at 9 bases. The CDR3 sequence is 17 residues long. V lost 3 bases to trimming and J lost 10 bases; unmatched junction nucleotides: 16. Germline V gives CDR1 MNHEY, CDR2 SVGEGT. This chain's CDR3 is CASSYPLAGGPQGEQFF. In nucleotides, the CDR3 is TGTGCCAGCAGTTATCCGCTCGCGGGGGGGCCCCAAGGGGAGCAGTTCTTC.

The gene calls are TRBV28 and TRBJ2-7; 8 nucleotides align to TRBD1. The CDR3 runs to 13 residues. CDR1 MDHEN and CDR2 SYDVKM come from the germline V gene. V lost 2 bases to trimming and J lost 6 bases; unmatched junction nucleotides: 3. The CDR3 protein is CASSLPGGAEQYF. CDR3 DNA: TGTGCCAGCAGTTTACCAGGGGGCGCCGAGCAGTACTTC.

The V gene is TRBV4-1, the J gene TRBJ2-1; 7 bases align to TRBD2. The junction had 17 bases not matched to a gene; V was cut back by 5 bases and J by 7 bases. CDR3 length: 17 residues. Germline values: CDR1 MGHRA, CDR2 YSYEKL. The CDR3 DNA follows: TGCGCCAGCAGCTACGGGGGTGGGAGGGGTTCGCGGAATGAGCAGTTCTTC. Protein: CASSYGGGRGSRNEQFF.